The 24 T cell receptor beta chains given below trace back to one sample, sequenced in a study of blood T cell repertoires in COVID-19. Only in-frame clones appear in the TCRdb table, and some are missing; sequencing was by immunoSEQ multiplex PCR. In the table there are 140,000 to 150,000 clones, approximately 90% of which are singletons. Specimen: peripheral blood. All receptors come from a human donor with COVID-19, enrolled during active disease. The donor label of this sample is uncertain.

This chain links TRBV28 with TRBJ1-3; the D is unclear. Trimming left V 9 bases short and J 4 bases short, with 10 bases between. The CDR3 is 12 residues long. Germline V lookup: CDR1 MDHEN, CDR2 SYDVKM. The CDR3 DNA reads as TGTGCCAGTGAGGGAGTAGGAAACACCATATATTTT. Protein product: CASEGVGNTIYF. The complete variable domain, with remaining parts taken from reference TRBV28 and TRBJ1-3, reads DVKVTQSSRYLVKRTGEKVFLECVQDMDHENMFWYRQDPGLGLRLIYFSYDVKMKEKGDIPEGYSVSREKKERFSLILESASTNQTSMYLCASEGVGNTIYFGEGSWLTVV.

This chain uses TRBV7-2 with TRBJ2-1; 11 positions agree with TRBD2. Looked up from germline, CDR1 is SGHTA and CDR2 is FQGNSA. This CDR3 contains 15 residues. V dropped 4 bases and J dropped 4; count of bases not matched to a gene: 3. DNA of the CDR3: TGTGCCAGCAGCTCAGGGACTAGCGGTTACAATGAGCAGTTCTTC. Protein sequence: CASSSGTSGYNEQFF. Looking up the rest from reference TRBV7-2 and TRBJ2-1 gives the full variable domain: GAGVSQSPSNKVTEKGKDVELRCDPISGHTALYWYRQSLGQGLEFLIYFQGNSAPDKSGLPSDRFSAERTGGSVSTLTIQRTQQEDSAVYLCASSSGTSGYNEQFFGPGTRLTVL.

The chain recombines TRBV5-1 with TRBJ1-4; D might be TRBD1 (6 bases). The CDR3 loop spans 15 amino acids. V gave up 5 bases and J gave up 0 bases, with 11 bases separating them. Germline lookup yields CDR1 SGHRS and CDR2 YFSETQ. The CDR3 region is CASSWGTSTNEKLFF. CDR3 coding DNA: TGCGCCAGCAGTTGGGGGACATCAACTAATGAAAAACTGTTTTTT.

The CDR3 DNA sequence: TGTGCCAGCAGCACTAGTGTAGACCCCGGCATCTATGGCTACACCTTC. It codes for CASSTSVDPGIYGYTF. The chain has TRBV7-6 and TRBJ1-2; D unresolved. With 5 bases removed from V and 4 bases from J, the gap between germline ends came to 20 bases. Looked up from germline, CDR1 is SGHVS and CDR2 is FNYEAQ. CDR3 length: 16 residues.

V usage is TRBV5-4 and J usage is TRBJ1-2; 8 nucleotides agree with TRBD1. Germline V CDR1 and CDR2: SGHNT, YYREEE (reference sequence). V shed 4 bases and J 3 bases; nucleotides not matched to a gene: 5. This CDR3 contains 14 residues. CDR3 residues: CASSPQGGDYGYTF. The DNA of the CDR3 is TGTGCCAGCAGCCCACAGGGGGGTGACTATGGCTACACCTTC.

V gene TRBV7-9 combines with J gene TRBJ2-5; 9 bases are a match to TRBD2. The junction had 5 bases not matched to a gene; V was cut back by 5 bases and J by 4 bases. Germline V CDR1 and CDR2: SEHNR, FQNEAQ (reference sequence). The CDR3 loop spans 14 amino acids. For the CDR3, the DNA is TGTGCCAGCAGCCCTAGCGGGATGAGAGAGACCCAGTACTTC. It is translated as CASSPSGMRETQYF.

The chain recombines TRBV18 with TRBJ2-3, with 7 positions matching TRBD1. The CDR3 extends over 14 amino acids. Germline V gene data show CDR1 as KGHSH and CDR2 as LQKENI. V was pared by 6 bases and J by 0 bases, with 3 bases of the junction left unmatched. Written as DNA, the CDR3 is TGTGCCAGCTCTCAGGACAGGAGCACAGATACGCAGTATTTT. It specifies CASSQDRSTDTQYF.

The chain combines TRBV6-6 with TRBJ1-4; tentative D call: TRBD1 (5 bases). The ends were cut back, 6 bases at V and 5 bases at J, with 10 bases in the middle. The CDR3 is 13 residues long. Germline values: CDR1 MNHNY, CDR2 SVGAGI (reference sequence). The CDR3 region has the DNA TGTGCCAGCAGCTCCACAGGAAATGAAAAACTGTTTTTT. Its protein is CASSSTGNEKLFF.

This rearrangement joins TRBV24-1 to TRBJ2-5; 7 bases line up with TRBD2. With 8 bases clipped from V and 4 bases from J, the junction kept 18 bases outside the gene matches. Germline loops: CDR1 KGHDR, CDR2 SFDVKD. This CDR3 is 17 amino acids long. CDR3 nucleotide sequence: TGTGCCACCACCCCTTGGGAGCGGGATGTGTCTGGAGAGACCCAGTACTTC. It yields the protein CATTPWERDVSGETQYF.

The CDR3 protein is CASSQGQGGSNTEAFF. The CDR3 coding sequence is TGTGCCAGCAGCCAAGGACAGGGCGGTTCGAACACTGAAGCTTTCTTT. The chain couples TRBV4-2 to TRBJ1-1; 7 nucleotides line up with TRBD1. The CDR3 runs to 16 residues. Germline trimming cut 1 base from V and 1 base from J; bases unmatched to any gene: 6. The germline V gene has CDR1 LGHNA and CDR2 YNFKEQ.

CDR3 protein: CAWTRREGLSTEAFF. The DNA for the CDR3 is TGTGCCTGGACCCGCCGGGAGGGGCTGAGCACTGAAGCTTTCTTT. This sequence joins TRBV30 and TRBJ1-1, with D perhaps TRBD1 (5 bases). The V end lost 4 bases, the J end lost 4 bases, and 19 bases lay between the germline ends. There are 15 residues in the CDR3. CDR1 and CDR2 (germline): GTSNPN, SVGIG (reference sequence).

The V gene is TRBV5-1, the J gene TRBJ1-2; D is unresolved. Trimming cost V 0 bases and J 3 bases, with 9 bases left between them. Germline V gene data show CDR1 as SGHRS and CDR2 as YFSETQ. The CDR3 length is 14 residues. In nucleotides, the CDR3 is TGCGCCAGCAGCTTGGACGGGGATGACTATGGCTACACCTTC. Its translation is CASSLDGDDYGYTF.

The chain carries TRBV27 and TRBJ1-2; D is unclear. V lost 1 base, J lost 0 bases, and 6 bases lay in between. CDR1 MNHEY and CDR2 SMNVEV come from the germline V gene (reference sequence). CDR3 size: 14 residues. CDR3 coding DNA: TGTGCCAGCAGTTTATACGGAGCTAACTATGGCTACACCTTC. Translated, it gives CASSLYGANYGYTF.

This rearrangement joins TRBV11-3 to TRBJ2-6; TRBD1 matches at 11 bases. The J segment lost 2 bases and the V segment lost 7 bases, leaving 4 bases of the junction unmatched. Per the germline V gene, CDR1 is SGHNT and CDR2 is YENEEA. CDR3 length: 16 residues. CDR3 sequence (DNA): TGTGCCAGCAATCCGGGACAGGGGGCTGGGGCCAACGTCCTGACTTTC. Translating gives CASNPGQGAGANVLTF.

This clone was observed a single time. Here the CDR3 reads CASSSLGQTNTEAFF. The CDR3 DNA is TGCGCCAGCAGCTCTTTAGGACAGACTAACACTGAAGCTTTCTTT. This chain uses TRBV5-1 with TRBJ1-1; the D gene is possibly TRBD1 (6 bases). Germline V gene data show CDR1 as SGHRS and CDR2 as YFSETQ. The V gene lost 3 bases and the J gene lost 2 bases, with 14 bases spanning the gap. This CDR3 comprises 15 residues.

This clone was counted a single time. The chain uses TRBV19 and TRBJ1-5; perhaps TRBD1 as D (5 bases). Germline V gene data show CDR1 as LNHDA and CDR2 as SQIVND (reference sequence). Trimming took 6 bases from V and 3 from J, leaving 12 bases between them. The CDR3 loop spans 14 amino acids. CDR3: CASRRGLVNQPQHF. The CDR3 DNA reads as TGTGCCAGTAGAAGGGGCTTGGTCAATCAGCCCCAGCATTTT.

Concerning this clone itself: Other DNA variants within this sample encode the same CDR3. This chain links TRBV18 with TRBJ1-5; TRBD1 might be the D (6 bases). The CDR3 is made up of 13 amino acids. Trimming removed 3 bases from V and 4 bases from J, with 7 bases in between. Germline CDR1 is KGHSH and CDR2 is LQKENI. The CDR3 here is CASSPGQNQPQHF. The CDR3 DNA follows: TGTGCCAGCTCACCTGGACAGAATCAGCCCCAGCATTTT.

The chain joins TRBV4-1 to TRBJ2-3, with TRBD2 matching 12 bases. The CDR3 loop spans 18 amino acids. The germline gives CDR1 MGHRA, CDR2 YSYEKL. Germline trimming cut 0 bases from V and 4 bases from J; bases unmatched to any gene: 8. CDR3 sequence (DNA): TGCGCCAGCAGCCAAGAAAGACTAGCGGGGGCCCAGCCAGATACGCAGTATTTT. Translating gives CASSQERLAGAQPDTQYF.

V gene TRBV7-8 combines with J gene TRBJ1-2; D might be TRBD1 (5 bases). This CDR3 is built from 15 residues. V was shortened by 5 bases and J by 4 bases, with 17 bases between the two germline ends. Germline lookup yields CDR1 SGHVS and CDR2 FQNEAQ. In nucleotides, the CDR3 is TGTGCCAGCAGCCCCTGGGGCTCCTCCATCTATGGCTACACCTTC. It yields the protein CASSPWGSSIYGYTF.

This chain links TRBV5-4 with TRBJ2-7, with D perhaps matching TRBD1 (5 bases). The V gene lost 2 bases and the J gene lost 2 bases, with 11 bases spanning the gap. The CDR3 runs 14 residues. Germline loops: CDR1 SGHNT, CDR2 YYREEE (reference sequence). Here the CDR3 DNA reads TGTGCCAGCAGCTTTGACAGACAAACCTACGAGCAGTACTTC. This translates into CASSFDRQTYEQYF.

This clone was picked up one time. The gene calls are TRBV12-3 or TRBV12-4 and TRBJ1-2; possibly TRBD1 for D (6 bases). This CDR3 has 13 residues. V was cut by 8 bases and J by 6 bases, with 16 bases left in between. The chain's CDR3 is CASGYRDWNGYTF. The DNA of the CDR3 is TGTGCCAGCGGGTACAGGGATTGGAATGGCTACACCTTC.

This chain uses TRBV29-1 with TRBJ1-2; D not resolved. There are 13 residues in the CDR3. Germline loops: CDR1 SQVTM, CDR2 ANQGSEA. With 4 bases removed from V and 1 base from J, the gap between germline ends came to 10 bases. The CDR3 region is CSVVADSNYGYTF. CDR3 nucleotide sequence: TGCAGCGTTGTCGCGGATAGTAACTATGGCTACACCTTC.

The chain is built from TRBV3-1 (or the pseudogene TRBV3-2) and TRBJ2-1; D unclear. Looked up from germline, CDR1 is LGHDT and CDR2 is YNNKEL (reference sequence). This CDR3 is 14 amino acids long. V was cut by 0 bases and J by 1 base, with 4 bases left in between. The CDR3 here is CASSQDVSYNEQFF. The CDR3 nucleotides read TGTGCCAGCAGCCAAGACGTGTCCTACAATGAGCAGTTCTTC.

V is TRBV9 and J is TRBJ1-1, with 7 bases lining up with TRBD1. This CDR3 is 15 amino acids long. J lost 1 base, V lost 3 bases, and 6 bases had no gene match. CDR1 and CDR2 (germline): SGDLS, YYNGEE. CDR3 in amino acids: CASSAWGQQNTEAFF. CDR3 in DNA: TGTGCCAGCAGCGCCTGGGGACAGCAGAACACTGAAGCTTTCTTT.